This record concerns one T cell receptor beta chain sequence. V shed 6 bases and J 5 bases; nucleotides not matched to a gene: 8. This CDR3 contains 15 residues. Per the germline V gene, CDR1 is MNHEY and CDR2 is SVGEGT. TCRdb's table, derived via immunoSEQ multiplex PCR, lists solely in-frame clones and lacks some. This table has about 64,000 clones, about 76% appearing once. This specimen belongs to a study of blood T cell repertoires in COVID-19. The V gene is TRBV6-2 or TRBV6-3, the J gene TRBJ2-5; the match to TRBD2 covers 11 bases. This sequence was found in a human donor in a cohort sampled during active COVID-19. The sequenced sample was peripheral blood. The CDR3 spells CASSPLAGVGETQYF. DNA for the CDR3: TGTGCCAGCAGCCCACTAGCGGGGGTAGGGGAGACCCAGTACTTC.